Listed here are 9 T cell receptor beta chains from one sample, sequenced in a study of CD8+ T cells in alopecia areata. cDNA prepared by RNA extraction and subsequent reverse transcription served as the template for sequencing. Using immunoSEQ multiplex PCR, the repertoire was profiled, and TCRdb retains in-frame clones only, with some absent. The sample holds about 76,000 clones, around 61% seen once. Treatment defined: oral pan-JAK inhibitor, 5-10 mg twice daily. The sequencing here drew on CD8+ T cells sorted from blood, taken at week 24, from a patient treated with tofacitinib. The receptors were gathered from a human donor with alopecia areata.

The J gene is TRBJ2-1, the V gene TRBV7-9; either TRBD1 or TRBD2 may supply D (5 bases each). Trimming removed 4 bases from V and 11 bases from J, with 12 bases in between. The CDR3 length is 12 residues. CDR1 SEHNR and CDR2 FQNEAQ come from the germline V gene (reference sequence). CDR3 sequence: CASSSIRDQQFF. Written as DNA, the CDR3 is TGTGCCAGCAGCTCCATCCGGGACCAGCAGTTCTTC.

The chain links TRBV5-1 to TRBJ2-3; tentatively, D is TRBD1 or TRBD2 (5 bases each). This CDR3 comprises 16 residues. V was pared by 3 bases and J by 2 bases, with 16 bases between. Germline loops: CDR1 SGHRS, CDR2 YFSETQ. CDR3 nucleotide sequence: TGCGCCAGCAGCTCCAACTGGGACGAAGCCACAGATACGCAGTATTTT. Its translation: CASSSNWDEATDTQYF.

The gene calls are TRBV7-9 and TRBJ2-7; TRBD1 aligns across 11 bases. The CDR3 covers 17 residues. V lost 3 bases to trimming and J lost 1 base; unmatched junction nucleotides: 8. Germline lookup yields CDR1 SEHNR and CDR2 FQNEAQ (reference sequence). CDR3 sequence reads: CASSFLLGTGGSYEQYF. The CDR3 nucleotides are TGTGCCAGCAGCTTTCTTCTCGGGACAGGGGGATCCTACGAGCAGTACTTC.

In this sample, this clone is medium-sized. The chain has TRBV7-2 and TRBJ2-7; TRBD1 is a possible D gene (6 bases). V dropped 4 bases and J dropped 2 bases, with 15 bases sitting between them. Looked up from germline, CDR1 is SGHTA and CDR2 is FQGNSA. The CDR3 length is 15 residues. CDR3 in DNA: TGTGCCAGCAGCTATCCAGGGGTACCACCCTACGAGCAGTACTTC. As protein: CASSYPGVPPYEQYF.

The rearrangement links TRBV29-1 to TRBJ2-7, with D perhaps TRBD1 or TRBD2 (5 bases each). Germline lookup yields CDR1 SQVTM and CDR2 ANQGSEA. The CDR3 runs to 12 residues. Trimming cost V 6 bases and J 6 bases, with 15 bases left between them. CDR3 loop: CSVDPGRGEQYF. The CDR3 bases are TGCAGCGTCGACCCGGGAAGGGGCGAGCAGTACTTC.

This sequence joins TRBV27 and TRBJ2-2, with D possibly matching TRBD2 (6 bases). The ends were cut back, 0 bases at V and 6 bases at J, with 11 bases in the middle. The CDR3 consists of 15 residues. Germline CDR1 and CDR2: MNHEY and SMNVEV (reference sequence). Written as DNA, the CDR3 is TGTGCCAGCAGTTTATCGACTAGTTTGGCCGGGGAGCTGTTTTTT. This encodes CASSLSTSLAGELFF.

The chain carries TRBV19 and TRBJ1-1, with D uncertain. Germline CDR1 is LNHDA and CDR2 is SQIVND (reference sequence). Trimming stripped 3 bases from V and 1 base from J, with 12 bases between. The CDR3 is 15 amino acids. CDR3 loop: CASSIMGRSNTEAFF. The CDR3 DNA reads TGTGCCAGTAGTATCATGGGGAGGTCGAACACTGAAGCTTTCTTT.

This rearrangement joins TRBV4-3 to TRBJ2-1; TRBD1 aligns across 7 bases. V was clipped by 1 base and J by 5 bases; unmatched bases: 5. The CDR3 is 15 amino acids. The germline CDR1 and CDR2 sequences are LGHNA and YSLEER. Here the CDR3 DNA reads TGCGCCAGCAGCCAAGGACAGGGTTCACACAATGAGCAGTTCTTC. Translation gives CASSQGQGSHNEQFF.

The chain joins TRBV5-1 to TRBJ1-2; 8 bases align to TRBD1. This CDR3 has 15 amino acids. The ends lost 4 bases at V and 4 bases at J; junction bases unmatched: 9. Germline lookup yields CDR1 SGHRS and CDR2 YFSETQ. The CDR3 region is CASSTGTGPGYGYTF. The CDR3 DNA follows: TGCGCCAGCAGCACCGGGACAGGTCCAGGCTATGGCTACACCTTC.